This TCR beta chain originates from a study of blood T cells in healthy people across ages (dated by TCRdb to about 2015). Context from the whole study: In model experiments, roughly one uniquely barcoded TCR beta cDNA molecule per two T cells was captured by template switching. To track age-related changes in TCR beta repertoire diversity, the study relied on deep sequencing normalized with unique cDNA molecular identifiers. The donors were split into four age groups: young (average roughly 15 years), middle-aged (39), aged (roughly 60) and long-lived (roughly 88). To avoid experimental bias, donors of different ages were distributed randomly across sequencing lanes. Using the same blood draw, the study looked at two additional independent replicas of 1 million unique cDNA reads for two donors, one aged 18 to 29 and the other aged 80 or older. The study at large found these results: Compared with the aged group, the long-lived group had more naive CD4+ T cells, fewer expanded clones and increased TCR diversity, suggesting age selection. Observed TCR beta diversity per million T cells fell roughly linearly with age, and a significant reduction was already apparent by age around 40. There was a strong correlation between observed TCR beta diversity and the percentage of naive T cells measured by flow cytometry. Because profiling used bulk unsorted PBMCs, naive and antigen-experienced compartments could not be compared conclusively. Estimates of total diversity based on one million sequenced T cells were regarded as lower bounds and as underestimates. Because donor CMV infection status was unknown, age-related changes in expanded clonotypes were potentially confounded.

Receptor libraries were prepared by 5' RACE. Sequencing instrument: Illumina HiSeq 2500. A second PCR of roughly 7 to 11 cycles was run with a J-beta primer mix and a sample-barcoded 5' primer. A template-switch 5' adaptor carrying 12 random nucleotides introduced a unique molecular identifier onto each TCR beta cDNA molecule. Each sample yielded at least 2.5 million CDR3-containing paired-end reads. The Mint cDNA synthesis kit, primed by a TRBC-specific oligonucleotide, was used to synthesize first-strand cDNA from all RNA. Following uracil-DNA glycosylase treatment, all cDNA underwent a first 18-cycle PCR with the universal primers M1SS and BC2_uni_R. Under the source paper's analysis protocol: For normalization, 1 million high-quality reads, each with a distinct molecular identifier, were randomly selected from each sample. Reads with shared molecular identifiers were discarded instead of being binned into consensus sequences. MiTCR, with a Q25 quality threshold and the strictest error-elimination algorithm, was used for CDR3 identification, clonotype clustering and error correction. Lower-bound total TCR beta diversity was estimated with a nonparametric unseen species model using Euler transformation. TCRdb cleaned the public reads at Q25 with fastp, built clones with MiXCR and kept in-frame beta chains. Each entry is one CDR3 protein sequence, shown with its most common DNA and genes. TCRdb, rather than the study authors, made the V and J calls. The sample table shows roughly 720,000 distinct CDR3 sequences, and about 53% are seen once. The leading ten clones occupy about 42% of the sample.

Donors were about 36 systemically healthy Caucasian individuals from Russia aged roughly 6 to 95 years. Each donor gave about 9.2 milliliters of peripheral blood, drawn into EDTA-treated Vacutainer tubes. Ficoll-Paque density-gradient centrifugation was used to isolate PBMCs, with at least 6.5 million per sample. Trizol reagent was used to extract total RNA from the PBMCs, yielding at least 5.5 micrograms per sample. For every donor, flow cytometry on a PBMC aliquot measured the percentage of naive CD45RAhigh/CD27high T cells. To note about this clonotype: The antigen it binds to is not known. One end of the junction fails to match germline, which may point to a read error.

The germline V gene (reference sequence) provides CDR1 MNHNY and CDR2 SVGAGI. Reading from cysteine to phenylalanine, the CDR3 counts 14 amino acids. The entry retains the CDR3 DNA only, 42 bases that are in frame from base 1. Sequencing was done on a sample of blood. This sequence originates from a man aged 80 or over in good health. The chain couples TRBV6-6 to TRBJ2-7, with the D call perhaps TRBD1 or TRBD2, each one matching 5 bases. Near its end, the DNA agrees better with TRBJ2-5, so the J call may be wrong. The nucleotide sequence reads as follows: TGTGCCAGCAGTCACTCGGGGCCTCAAGAGACCCAGTACTTC. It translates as CASSHSGPQETQYF.